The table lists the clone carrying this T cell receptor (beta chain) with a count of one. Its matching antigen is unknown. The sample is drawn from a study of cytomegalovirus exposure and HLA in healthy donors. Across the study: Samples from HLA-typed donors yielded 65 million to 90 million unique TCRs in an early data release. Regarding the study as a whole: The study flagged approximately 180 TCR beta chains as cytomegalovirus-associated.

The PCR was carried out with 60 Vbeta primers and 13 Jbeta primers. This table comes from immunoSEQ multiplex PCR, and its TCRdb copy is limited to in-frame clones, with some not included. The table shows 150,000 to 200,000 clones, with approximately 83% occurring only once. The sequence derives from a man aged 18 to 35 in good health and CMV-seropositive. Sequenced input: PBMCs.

The CDR3 loop reads CASSQDQGYYGYTF. DNA for the CDR3: TGCGCCAGCAGCCAAGATCAGGGATACTATGGCTACACCTTC. The chain couples TRBV4-3 to TRBJ1-2; the D gene is possibly TRBD1 (5 bases). Germline values: CDR1 LGHNA, CDR2 YSLEER. Deletions cut 0 bases from V and 3 bases from J, with 8 bases between. The CDR3 has 14 amino acids.